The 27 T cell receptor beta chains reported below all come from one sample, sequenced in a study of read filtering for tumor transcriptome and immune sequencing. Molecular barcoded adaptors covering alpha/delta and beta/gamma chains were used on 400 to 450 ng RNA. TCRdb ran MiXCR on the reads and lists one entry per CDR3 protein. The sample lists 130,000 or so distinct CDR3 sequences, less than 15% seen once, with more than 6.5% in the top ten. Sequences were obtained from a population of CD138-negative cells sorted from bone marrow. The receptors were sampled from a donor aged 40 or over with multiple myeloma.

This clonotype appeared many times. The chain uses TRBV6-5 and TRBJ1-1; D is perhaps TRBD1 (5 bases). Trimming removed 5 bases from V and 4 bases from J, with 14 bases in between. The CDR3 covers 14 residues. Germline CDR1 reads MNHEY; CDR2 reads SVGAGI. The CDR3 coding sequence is TGTGCCAGCAGTAAACCCGCAGGGTCCACTGAAGCTTTCTTT. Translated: CASSKPAGSTEAFF.

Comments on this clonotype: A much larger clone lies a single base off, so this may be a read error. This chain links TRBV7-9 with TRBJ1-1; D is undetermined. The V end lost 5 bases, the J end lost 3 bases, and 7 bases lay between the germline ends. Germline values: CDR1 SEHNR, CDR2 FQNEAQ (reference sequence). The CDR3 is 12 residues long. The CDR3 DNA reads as TGTGCCAGCAGCCGAATGTACACTGAAGCTTTCTTT. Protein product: CASSRMYTEAFF.

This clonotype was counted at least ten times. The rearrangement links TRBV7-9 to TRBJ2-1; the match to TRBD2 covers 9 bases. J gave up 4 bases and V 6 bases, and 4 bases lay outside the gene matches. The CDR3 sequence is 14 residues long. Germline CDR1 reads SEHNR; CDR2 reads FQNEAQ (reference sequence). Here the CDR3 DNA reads TGTGCCAGCAGGCATGCGGGAGGGTACAATGAGCAGTTCTTC. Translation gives CASRHAGGYNEQFF.

CDR3 nucleotides: TGTGCCAGCAGTTACTCGGGGACAGGGGAGGTTTCCTACGAGCAGTACTTC. It codes for CASSYSGTGEVSYEQYF. The V gene is TRBV6-2 or TRBV6-3, the J gene TRBJ2-7; 10 bases align to TRBD1. This CDR3 is built from 17 residues. Germline values: CDR1 MNHEY, CDR2 SVGEGT. With 0 bases clipped from V and 1 base from J, the junction kept 6 bases outside the gene matches.

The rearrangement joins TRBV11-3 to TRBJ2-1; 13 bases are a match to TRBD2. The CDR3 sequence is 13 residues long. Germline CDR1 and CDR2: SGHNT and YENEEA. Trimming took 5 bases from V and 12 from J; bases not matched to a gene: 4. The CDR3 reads CASSPGTSGMQFF. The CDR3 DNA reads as TGTGCCAGCAGCCCCGGGACTAGCGGGATGCAGTTCTTC.

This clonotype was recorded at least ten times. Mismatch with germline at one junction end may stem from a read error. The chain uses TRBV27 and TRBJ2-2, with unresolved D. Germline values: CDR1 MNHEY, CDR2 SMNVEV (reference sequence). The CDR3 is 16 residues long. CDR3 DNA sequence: TGTGCCAGCAGTTTATTACAGTTCCCAATTTCCGGAGAGCTGTTTTTT. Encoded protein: CASSLLQFPISGELFF.

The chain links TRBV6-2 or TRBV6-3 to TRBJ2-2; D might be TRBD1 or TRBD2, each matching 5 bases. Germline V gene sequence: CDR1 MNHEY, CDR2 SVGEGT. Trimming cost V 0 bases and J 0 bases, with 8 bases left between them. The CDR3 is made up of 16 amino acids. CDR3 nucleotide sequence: TGTGCCAGCAGTTACTCGAGGGGTCCGAACACCGGGGAGCTGTTTTTT. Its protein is CASSYSRGPNTGELFF.

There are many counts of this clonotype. CDR3 protein: CASTSSPGHPWRGYTF. The CDR3 DNA reads as TGTGCCAGTACCTCAAGTCCGGGACACCCCTGGAGGGGCTACACCTTC. The V call is TRBV19, the J call TRBJ1-2; the D gene is possibly TRBD1 (6 bases). The V end was cut by 7 bases, the J end by 8 bases, with 26 bases between. The CDR3 contains 16 residues. CDR1 is LNHDA and CDR2 is SQIVND in the germline V gene (reference sequence).

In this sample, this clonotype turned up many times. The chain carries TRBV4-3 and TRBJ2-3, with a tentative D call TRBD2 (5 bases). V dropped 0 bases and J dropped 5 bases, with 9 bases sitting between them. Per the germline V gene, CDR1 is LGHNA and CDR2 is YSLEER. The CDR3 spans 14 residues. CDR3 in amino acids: CASSQEGVGDTQYF. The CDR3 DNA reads TGCGCCAGCAGCCAAGAGGGAGTAGGAGATACGCAGTATTTT.

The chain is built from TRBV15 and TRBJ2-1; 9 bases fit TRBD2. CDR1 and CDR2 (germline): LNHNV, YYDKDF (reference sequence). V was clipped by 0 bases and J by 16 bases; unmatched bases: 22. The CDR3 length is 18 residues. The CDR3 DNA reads TGTGCCACCAGCAGAGACGACTTTAGGACTAGCGACCGTCTGAGGTACTTCTTC. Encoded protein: CATSRDDFRTSDRLRYFF.

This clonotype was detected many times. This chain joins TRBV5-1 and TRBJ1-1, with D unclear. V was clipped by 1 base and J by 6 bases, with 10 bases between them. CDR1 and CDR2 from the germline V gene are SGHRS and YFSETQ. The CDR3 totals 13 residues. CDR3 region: CASSLLRPAEAFF. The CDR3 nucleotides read TGCGCCAGCAGCTTGTTGAGACCGGCTGAAGCTTTCTTT.

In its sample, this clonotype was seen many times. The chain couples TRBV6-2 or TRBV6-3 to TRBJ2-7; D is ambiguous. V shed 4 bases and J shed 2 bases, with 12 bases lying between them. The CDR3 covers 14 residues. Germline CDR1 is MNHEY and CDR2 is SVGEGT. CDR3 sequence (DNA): TGTGCCAGCAGTTCCCCCCGACGGACCTACGAGCAGTACTTC. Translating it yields CASSSPRRTYEQYF.

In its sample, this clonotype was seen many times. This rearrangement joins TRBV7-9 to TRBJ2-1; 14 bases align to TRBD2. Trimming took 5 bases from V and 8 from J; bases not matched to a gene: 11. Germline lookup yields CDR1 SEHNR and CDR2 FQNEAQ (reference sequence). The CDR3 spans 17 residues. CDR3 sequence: CASSARLAGGPGDEQFF. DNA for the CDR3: TGTGCCAGCAGCGCACGACTAGCGGGAGGGCCGGGTGATGAGCAGTTCTTC.

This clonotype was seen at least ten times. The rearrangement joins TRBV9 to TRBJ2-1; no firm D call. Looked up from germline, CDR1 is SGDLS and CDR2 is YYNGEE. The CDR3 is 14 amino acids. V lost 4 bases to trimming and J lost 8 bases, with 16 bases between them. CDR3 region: CASSPPDKVDEQFF. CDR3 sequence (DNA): TGTGCCAGCAGCCCACCCGATAAGGTGGATGAGCAGTTCTTC.

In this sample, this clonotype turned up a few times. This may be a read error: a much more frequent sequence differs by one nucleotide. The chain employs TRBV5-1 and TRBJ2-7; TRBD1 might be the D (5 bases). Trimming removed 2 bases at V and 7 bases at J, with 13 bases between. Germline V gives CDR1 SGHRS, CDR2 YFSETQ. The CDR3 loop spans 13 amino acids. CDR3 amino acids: CASSFDSSGEQYF. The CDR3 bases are TGCGCCAGCAGCTTCGACTCTTCAGGGGAGCAGTACTTC.

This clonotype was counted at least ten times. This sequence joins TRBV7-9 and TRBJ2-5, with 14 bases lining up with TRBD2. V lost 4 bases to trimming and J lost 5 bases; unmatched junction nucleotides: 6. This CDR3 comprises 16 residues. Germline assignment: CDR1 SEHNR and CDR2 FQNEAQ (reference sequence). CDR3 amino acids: CASSSGTSGSRETQYF. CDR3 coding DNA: TGTGCCAGCAGCTCCGGGACTAGCGGGAGTCGGGAGACCCAGTACTTC.

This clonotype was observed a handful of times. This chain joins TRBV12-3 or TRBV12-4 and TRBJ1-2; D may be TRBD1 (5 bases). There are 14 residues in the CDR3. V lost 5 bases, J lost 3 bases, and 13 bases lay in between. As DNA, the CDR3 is TGTGCCAGCAGTCCCGGGGGGGTACACTATGGCTACACCTTC. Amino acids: CASSPGGVHYGYTF.

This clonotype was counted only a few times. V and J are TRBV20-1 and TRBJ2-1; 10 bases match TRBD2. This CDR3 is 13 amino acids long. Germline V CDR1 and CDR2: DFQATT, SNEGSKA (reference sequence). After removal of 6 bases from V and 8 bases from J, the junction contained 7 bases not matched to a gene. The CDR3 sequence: CSALAGESYEQFF. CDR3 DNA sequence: TGCAGTGCCCTAGCGGGAGAAAGCTATGAGCAGTTCTTC.

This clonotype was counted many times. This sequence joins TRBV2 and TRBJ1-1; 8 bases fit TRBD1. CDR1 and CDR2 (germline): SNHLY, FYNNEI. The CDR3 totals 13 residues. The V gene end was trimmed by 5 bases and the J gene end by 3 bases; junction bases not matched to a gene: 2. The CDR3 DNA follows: TGTGCCAGCAGTTTGGACAGGGACACTGAAGCTTTCTTT. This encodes CASSLDRDTEAFF.

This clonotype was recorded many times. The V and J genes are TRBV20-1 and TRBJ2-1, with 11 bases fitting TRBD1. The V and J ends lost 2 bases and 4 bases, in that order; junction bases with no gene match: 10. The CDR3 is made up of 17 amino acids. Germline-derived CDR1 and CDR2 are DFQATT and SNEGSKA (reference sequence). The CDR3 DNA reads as TGCAGTGCTAGACCACCGTGGGACAGGGGGAGGTACAATGAGCAGTTCTTC. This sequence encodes CSARPPWDRGRYNEQFF.

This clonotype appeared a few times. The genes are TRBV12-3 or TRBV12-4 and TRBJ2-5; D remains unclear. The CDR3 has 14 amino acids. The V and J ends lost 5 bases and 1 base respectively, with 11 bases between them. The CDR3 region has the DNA TGTGCCAGCAGTAAGAACTTGGGCCAAGAGACCCAGTACTTC. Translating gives CASSKNLGQETQYF.

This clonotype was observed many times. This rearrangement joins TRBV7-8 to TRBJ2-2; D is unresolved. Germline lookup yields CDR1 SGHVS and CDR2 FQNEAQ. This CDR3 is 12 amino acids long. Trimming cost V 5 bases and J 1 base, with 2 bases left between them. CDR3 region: CASSMNTGELFF. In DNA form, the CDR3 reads TGTGCCAGCAGCATGAACACCGGGGAGCTGTTTTTT.

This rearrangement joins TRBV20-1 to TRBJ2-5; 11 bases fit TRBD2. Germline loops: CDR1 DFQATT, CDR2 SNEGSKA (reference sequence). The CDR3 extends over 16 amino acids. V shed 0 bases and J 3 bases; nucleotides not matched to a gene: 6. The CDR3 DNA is TGCAGTGCTAGAGATGGGGCTAGCGGGAGGAAAGAGACCCAGTACTTC. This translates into CSARDGASGRKETQYF.

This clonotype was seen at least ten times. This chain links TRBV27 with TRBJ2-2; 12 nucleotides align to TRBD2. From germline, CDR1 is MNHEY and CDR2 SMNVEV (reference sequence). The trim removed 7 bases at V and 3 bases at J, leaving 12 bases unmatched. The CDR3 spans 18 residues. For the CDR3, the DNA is TGTGCCAGCAACCCGCTAGCGGGAGGGCCCGAGGACACCGGGGAGCTGTTTTTT. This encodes CASNPLAGGPEDTGELFF.

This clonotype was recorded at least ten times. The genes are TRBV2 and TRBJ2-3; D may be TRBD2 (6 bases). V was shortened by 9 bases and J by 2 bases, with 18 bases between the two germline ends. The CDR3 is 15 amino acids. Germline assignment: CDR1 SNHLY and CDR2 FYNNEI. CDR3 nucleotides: TGTGCCAGTGTCTTTTGGGACTTAAACACAGATACGCAGTATTTT. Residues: CASVFWDLNTDTQYF.

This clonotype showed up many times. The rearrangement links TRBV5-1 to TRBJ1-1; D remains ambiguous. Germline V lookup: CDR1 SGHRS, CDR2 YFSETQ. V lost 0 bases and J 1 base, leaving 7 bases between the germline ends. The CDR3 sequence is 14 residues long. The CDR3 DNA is TGCGCCAGCAGCTTGGCCGAACAGAACACTGAAGCTTTCTTT. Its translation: CASSLAEQNTEAFF.

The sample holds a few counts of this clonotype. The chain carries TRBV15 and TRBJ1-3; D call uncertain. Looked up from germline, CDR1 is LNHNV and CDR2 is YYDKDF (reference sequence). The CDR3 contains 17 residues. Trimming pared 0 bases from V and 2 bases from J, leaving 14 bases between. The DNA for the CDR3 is TGTGCCACCAGCAGAGATCCCCCAGGAAATCCTGGAAACACCATATATTTT. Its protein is CATSRDPPGNPGNTIYF.